The following is a T cell receptor (beta chain) sequence with its context. Its specificity is unknown. The same CDR3 is also encoded by other DNA sequences in this sample. Some clones are missing from TCRdb's copy, which holds only in-frame ones; the method was immunoSEQ multiplex PCR. Among about 140,000 clones listed, about nine tenths were seen once. These data are taken from a study of OX40 agonist ivuxolimab in advanced cancers. The overall study: Ivuxolimab, an agonistic anti-OX40 (CD134) antibody, was given to patients.

Study-level points and caveats: Also present in some nonresponders was a low level of normalized T-cell clonal expansion. Clonal expansion among partial responders at 0.1-3.0 mg/kg ranked near the lowest. Clonal expansion was seen in CD4+ and CD8+ blood T cells by week 6 at 0.1 to 3.0 mg/kg.

V was clipped by 5 bases and J by 2 bases, with 9 bases between them. The CDR3 length is 13 residues. Germline lookup yields CDR1 SGHTA and CDR2 FQGNSA. Sequencing was performed on CD4+ or CD8+ T cells sorted from blood, taken in a trial of the OX40 agonist ivuxolimab. The clonotype originates from an adult with an advanced solid tumor such as melanoma, head and neck, liver or kidney cancer. The rearrangement links TRBV7-2 to TRBJ1-2; D is possibly TRBD1 (6 bases). The DNA of the CDR3 is TGTGCCAGCAGCCCCGGACAGAACTATGGCTACACCTTC. As protein: CASSPGQNYGYTF. Full variable domain (missing parts from reference TRBV7-2 and TRBJ1-2): GAGVSQSPSNKVTEKGKDVELRCDPISGHTALYWYRQSLGQGLEFLIYFQGNSAPDKSGLPSDRFSAERTGGSVSTLTIQRTQQEDSAVYLCASSPGQNYGYTFGSGTRLTVV.